Following are 21 T cell receptor beta chains from one sample sequenced in a study of T cell changes during pregnancy in multiple sclerosis. The assay was immunoSEQ multiplex PCR, and TCRdb's table has in-frame clones only and misses some. This table holds 75,000 to 100,000 clones, 80% to 95% found once. This sample comprised peripheral blood, obtained after pregnancy. These receptors were taken from a female donor with multiple sclerosis, enrolled in a pregnancy study.

This chain uses TRBV13 with TRBJ2-2; a weak D match, TRBD2 (6 bases). The CDR3 totals 15 residues. From germline, CDR1 is PRHDT and CDR2 FYEKMQ (reference sequence). Trimming took 7 bases from V and 3 from J, leaving 15 bases between them. The CDR3 loop reads CASTHRREHTGELFF. The CDR3, as DNA: TGTGCCAGCACCCACAGGCGGGAACACACCGGGGAGCTGTTTTTT.

This chain joins TRBV4-3 and TRBJ2-7; TRBD2 is a possible D gene (5 bases). The CDR3 covers 13 residues. Germline assignment: CDR1 LGHNA and CDR2 YSLEER. Trimming removed 1 base from V and 5 bases from J, with 9 bases in between. DNA of the CDR3: TGCGCCAGCAGCCAAGGTCCCGGGGACGAGCAGTACTTC. This encodes CASSQGPGDEQYF.

The chain carries TRBV7-6 and TRBJ1-1, with 7 nucleotides matching TRBD1. This CDR3 has 14 residues. Per the germline V gene, CDR1 is SGHVS and CDR2 is FNYEAQ. V shed 7 bases, J shed 5 bases, and the junction held 10 bases outside the gene matches. The CDR3 DNA follows: TGTGCCAGCATTAGGCAGACAGGGCTGACTGAAGCTTTCTTT. Its translation is CASIRQTGLTEAFF.

This chain joins TRBV19 and TRBJ2-7; D may be TRBD1 (5 bases). V lost 1 base, J lost 9 bases, and 22 bases lay in between. Germline V gives CDR1 LNHDA, CDR2 SQIVND (reference sequence). The CDR3 has 16 residues. The CDR3 region has the DNA TGTGCCAGTAGTATAGTTCCGGACACAGGCGTGTATAGGCAGTACTTC. It codes for CASSIVPDTGVYRQYF.

J is TRBJ1-3 and V is TRBV5-1; possibly TRBD1 for D (5 bases). V was trimmed by 4 bases and J by 0 bases, leaving 11 bases between them. Per the germline V gene, CDR1 is SGHRS and CDR2 is YFSETQ. The CDR3 loop spans 15 amino acids. The CDR3 loop is CASSDTTGSGNTIYF. The CDR3 region has the DNA TGCGCCAGCAGCGATACTACAGGCTCTGGAAACACCATATATTTT.

The chain has TRBV30 and TRBJ1-2; D is uncertain. Trimming pared 2 bases from V and 7 bases from J, leaving 8 bases between. Germline V gives CDR1 GTSNPN, CDR2 SVGIG (reference sequence). The CDR3 is 11 amino acids. The CDR3 DNA reads as TGTGCCTGGAGTTCCGGGGTTGGCTACACCTTC. Translation: CAWSSGVGYTF.

The chain has TRBV7-9 and TRBJ1-6, with 9 bases matching TRBD1. J lost 12 bases, V lost 5 bases, and 8 bases had no gene match. From germline, CDR1 is SEHNR and CDR2 FQNEAQ (reference sequence). The CDR3 runs 14 residues. The DNA of the CDR3 is TGTGCCAGCAGCCTCCGGGACAGGGTCCAACCCCTCCACTTT. Protein product: CASSLRDRVQPLHF.

The V gene is TRBV7-3, the J gene TRBJ2-7, with D possibly matching TRBD1 (6 bases). There are 18 residues in the CDR3. Germline-derived CDR1 and CDR2 are SGHTA and FQGTGA. With 5 bases removed from V and 0 bases from J, the gap between germline ends came to 23 bases. This CDR3 reads CASSPRQDFSPYSYEQYF. The CDR3, as DNA: TGTGCCAGCAGCCCCCGACAGGATTTTTCCCCTTACTCCTACGAGCAGTACTTC.

This clone came up once. At one of its ends the junction is not consistent with the germline gene, which may arise from a read error. The gene calls are TRBV7-9 and TRBJ2-5; possible D gene TRBD2, 6 bases. CDR1 is SEHNR and CDR2 is FQNEAQ in the germline V gene (reference sequence). CDR3 length equals 15 residues. The CDR3 nucleotides are TGTGCCAGCAGCCCACGGTGGGCCGAACGGGAGAGCCAGTACTTC. Translating gives CASSPRWAERESQYF.

V and J are TRBV5-1 and TRBJ2-1; 8 bases match TRBD1. The CDR3 extends over 17 amino acids. Trimming at V came to 4 bases and at J to 6 bases, leaving 15 bases not matched to a gene. Germline V CDR1 and CDR2: SGHRS, YFSETQ. This CDR3 is CASSRYQTGEGRNEQFF. The CDR3 nucleotides read TGCGCCAGCAGCCGATACCAGACAGGGGAAGGACGCAATGAGCAGTTCTTC.

This sequence joins TRBV7-9 and TRBJ2-2, with TRBD1 matching 7 bases. Germline trimming cut 2 bases from V and 3 bases from J; bases unmatched to any gene: 3. This CDR3 has 15 amino acids. Germline V gene sequence: CDR1 SEHNR, CDR2 FQNEAQ (reference sequence). This CDR3 is CASSLTGQDTGELFF. The CDR3 region has the DNA TGTGCCAGCAGCTTAACAGGACAGGACACCGGGGAGCTGTTTTTT. The complete variable domain, with remaining parts taken from reference TRBV7-9 and TRBJ2-2, reads DTGVSQNPRHKITKRGQNVTFRCDPISEHNRLYWYRQTLGQGPEFLTYFQNEAQLEKSRLLSDRFSAERPKGSFSTLEIQRTEQGDSAMYLCASSLTGQDTGELFFGEGSRLTVL.

This clone was picked up one time. This rearrangement joins TRBV10-2 to TRBJ1-1; the D gene is possibly TRBD1 (5 bases). CDR3 size: 17 residues. V was pared by 6 bases and J by 5 bases, with 25 bases between. Germline CDR1 is WSHSY and CDR2 is SAAADI. CDR3 residues: CASRRTDVGGDRTEAFF. The DNA for the CDR3 is TGCGCCAGCAGGAGGACCGATGTTGGAGGGGATAGGACTGAAGCTTTCTTT.

This chain connects TRBV5-4 to TRBJ2-7, with 8 positions matching TRBD2. The CDR3 sequence is 16 residues long. V shed 4 bases and J 6 bases; nucleotides not matched to a gene: 15. CDR1 and CDR2 from the germline V gene are SGHNT and YYREEE (reference sequence). This CDR3 is CASSDGQSGSRFEQYF. The CDR3 nucleotides are TGTGCCAGCAGCGACGGGCAAAGCGGGAGTCGGTTCGAGCAGTACTTC.

V gene TRBV20-1 combines with J gene TRBJ1-2; D not certain. CDR1 is DFQATT and CDR2 is SNEGSKA in the germline V gene (reference sequence). V lost 1 base and J lost 9, with 6 bases in between. The CDR3 is made up of 10 amino acids. The CDR3 spells CSARGGRYTF. Written as DNA, the CDR3 is TGCAGTGCTAGAGGAGGTCGCTACACCTTC.

The J gene is TRBJ2-1, the V gene TRBV5-1, with a weak D call TRBD2 (6 bases). CDR1 and CDR2 (germline): SGHRS, YFSETQ. The ends were cut back, 3 bases at V and 9 bases at J, with 19 bases in the middle. This CDR3 spans 15 amino acids. CDR3 in DNA: TGCGCCAGCAGCTCCCGTAGCAGGGCGGAGGGTGAGCAGTTCTTC. Protein: CASSSRSRAEGEQFF.

V and J are TRBV6-5 and TRBJ1-5; D possibly corresponds to TRBD1 (5 bases). V was shortened by 0 bases and J by 7 bases, with 10 bases between the two germline ends. Germline V gene data show CDR1 as MNHEY and CDR2 as SVGAGI. The CDR3 is made up of 14 amino acids. This chain's CDR3 is CASSYSPWGQPQHF. The CDR3 DNA is TGTGCCAGCAGTTACTCGCCGTGGGGCCAGCCCCAGCATTTT.

CDR3 sequence reads: CASSFWEGSPEAFF. Here the CDR3 DNA reads TGCGCCAGCAGCTTCTGGGAGGGGTCTCCTGAAGCTTTCTTT. The chain joins TRBV5-1 to TRBJ1-1; D perhaps matches TRBD1 (5 bases). Trimming left V 2 bases short and J 6 bases short, with 14 bases between. In germline, CDR1 is SGHRS, CDR2 YFSETQ. The CDR3 sequence is 14 residues long.

This chain uses TRBV2 with TRBJ2-5; TRBD2 agrees at 10 bases. The CDR3 has 16 residues. The V gene's germline CDR1 is SNHLY and CDR2 FYNNEI. Germline trimming cut 5 bases from V and 7 bases from J; bases unmatched to any gene: 13. CDR3 bases: TGTGCCAGCAGTCCCCTAACAGCGGGGGGGGGTGGGACCCAGTACTTC. Translated: CASSPLTAGGGGTQYF.

This clone has only a few counts. The V and J genes are TRBV6-5 and TRBJ1-1; D call uncertain. V lost 5 bases, J lost 1 base, and 8 bases lay in between. From germline, CDR1 is MNHEY and CDR2 SVGAGI. The CDR3 runs 13 residues. CDR3 nucleotides: TGTGCCAGCAGTACACAGAGGAACACTGAAGCTTTCTTT. It yields the protein CASSTQRNTEAFF.

This clone has just one count. The chain joins TRBV18 to TRBJ2-1; D is possibly TRBD2 (6 bases). The CDR3 is 13 residues long. CDR1 is KGHSH, CDR2 LQKENI, per germline. The CDR3 DNA is TGTGTCGGAGGGTCGAGCTCCTACAATGAGCAGTTCTTC. It encodes CVGGSSSYNEQFF.

The V call is TRBV18, the J call TRBJ1-2, with 8 bases fitting TRBD1. The V segment lost 2 bases and the J segment 4 bases; nucleotides outside the gene matches: 9. The germline CDR1 and CDR2 sequences are KGHSH and LQKENI. The CDR3 runs 16 residues. CDR3 loop: CASSPSLTTGAYGYTF. CDR3 in DNA: TGTGCCAGCTCACCAAGTTTAACGACAGGGGCCTATGGCTACACCTTC.